These 2 T cell receptor beta chains were all obtained from the same sample, sequenced in a study of breast tumors, draining lymph nodes, adjacent tissues. The lymph nodes were axillary draining lymph nodes from breast cancer patients. One entry per CDR3 protein results from TCRdb running MiXCR on the multiplex PCR reads. The sample lists 120,000 or so distinct CDR3 sequences; 15% to 20% were seen once. Sequenced input: axillary lymph node tissue. Every receptor here comes from a female donor with breast cancer. Some clones in this sample may be carry-over from other donors' samples.

Many counts were recorded for this clonotype. The V gene is TRBV20-1, the J gene TRBJ1-4, with a possible D match to TRBD1 (5 bases). The CDR3 consists of 14 residues. CDR1 and CDR2 (germline): DFQATT, SNEGSKA (reference sequence). V was pared by 3 bases and J by 4 bases, with 12 bases between. CDR3 loop: CSARGELLNEKLFF. The CDR3 DNA is TGCAGTGCTAGGGGGGAACTACTTAATGAAAAACTGTTTTTT.

With regard to this clonotype: With a much larger clone just one base away, this may be a read error. The rearrangement links TRBV6-6 to TRBJ1-3, with D possibly being TRBD1 (6 bases). Germline CDR1 is MNHNY and CDR2 is SVGAGI (reference sequence). This CDR3 is 15 amino acids long. Written as DNA, the CDR3 is TGTGCCAGCAGTAGCTCGAGGACAGCTGGAAACGCCATATATTTT. This codes for CASSSSRTAGNAIYF.